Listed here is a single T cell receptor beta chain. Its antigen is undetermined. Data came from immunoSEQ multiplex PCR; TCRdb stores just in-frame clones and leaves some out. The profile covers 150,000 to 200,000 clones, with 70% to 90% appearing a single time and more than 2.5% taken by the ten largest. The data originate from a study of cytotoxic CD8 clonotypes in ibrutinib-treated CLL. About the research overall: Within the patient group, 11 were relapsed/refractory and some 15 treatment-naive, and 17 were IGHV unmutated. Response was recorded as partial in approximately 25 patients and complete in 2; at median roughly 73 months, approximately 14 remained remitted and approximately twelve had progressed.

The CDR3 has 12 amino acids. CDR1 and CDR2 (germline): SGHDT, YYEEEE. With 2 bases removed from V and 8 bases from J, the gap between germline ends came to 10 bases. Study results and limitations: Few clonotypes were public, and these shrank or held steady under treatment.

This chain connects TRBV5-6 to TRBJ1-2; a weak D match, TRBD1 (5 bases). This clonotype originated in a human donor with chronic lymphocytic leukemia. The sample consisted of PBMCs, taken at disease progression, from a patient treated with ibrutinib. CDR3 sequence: CASSLGVGGYTF. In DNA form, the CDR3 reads TGTGCCAGCAGCTTAGGGGTAGGAGGCTACACCTTC.